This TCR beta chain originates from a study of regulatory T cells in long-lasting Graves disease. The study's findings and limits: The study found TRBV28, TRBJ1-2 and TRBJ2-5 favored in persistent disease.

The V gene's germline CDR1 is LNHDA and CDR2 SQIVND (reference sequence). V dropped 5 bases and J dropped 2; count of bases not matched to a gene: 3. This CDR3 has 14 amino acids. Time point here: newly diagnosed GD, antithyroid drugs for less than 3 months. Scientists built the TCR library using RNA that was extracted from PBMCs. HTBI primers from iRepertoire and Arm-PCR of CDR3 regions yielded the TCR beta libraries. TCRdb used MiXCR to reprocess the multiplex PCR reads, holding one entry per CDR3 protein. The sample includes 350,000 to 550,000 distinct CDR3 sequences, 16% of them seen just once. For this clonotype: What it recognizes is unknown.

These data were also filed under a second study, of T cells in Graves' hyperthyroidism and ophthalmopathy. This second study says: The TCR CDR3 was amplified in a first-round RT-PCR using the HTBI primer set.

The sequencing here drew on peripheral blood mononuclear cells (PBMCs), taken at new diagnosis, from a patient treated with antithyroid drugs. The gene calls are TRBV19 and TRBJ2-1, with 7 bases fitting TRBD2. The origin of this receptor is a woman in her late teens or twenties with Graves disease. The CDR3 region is CASSSGLPYNEQFF. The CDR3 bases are TGTGCCAGTAGTTCGGGACTACCCTACAATGAGCAGTTCTTC.